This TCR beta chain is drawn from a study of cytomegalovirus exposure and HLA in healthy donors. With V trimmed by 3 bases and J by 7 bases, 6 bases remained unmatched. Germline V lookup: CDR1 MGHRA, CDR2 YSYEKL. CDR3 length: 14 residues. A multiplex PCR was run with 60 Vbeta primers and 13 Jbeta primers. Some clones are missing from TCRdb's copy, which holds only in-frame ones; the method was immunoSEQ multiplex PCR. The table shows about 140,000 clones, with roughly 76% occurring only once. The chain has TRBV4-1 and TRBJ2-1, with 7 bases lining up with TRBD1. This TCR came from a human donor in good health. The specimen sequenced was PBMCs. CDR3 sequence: CASSHRQGGNEQFF. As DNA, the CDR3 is TGCGCCAGCAGCCACCGACAGGGTGGGAATGAGCAGTTCTTC.